This TCR beta chain emerged from a study of vaccination effects on CD4 cells after COVID-19. Study-wide points: Whether induced by infection or by vaccine, clones showed marked clonal contraction late after vaccination.

This clone has only a few counts. Its antigen is not identified. Clones were read by immunoSEQ multiplex PCR, and TCRdb kept only the in-frame ones, dropping some. The table records over 60,000 clones, 65% to 85% of them present only once. The germline gives CDR1 LGHDT, CDR2 YNNKEL (reference sequence). The CDR3 extends over 13 amino acids. V was clipped by 0 bases and J by 7 bases, with 4 bases between them. Antigen-specific CD4+ T cell clonotypes were called by their expansion after viral peptide-pool culture in ViraFEST. Cells that had been cultured for roughly 9 days were the source of isolated CD4+ T cells. Vaccinated recipients, who were negative for nucleocapsid antibodies, had no history of SARS-CoV-2 infection. Wells each received around 2.1 million PBMC, cultured with approximately 9 IU/ml IL-2 and roughly 10 ug/ml peptides. Half the medium was swapped for IL-2 medium on days 3 and 7.

The origin of this receptor is a human donor who received a COVID-19 vaccine. The rearrangement uses TRBV3-1 (or the pseudogene TRBV3-2) and TRBJ1-6; D is unclear. The material sequenced was CD4+ T cells from PBMCs cultured with HCoV-NL63 spike peptides, taken before COVID-19 vaccination. The CDR3 DNA sequence: TGTGCCAGCAGCCAAGACGAGAATTCACCCCTCCACTTT. Translating it yields CASSQDENSPLHF.